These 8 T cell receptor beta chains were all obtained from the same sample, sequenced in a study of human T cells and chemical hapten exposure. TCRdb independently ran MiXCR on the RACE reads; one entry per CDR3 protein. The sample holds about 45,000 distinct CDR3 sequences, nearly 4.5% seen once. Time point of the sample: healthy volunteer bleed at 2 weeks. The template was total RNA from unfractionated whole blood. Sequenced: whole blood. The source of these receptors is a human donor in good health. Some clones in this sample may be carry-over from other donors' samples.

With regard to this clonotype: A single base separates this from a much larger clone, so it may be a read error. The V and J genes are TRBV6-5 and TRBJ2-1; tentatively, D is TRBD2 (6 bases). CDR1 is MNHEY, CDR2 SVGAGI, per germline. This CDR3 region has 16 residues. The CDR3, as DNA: TGTGCCAGCAGTTACGGTGGTAGCGGACCCTACAATGAGCAGGTCTTC. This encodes CASSYGGSGPYNEQVF.

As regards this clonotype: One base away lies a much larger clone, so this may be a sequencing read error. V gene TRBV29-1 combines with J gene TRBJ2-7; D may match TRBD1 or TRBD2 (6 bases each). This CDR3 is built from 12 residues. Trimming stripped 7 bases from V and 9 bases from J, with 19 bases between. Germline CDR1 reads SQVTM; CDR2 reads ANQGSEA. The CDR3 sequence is CSGPQGGGGQYF. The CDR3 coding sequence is TGCAGCGGACCACAGGGAGGAGGCGGGCAGTACTTC.

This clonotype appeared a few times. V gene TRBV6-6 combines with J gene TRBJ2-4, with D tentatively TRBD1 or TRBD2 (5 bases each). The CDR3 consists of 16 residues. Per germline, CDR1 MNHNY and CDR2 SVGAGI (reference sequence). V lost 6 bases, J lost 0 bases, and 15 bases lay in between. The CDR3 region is CASRVPGPLAKNIQYF. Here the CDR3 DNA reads TGTGCCAGCAGGGTTCCGGGACCCCTAGCCAAAAACATTCAGTACTTC.

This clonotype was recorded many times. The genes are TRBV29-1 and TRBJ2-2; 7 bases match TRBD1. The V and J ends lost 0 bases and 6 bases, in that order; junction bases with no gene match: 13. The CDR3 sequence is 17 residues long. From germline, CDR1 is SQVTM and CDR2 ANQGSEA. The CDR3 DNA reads TGCAGCGTTGAAGATTGGCAGGGGGACGGTGACGCCGGGGAGCTGTTTTTT. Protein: CSVEDWQGDGDAGELFF.

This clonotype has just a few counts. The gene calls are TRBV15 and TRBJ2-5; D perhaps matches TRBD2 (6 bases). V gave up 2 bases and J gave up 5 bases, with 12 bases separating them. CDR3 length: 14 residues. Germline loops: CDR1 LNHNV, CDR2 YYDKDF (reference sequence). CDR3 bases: TGTGCCACCAGCAGATTGGACCGGGGGGAGACCCAGTACTTC. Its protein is CATSRLDRGETQYF.

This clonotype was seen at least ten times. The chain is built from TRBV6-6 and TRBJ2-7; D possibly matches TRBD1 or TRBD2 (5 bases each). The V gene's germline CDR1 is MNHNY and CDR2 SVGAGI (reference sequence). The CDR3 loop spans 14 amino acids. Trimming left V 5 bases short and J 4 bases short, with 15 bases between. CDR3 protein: CASSPTASGYEQYF. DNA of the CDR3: TGTGCCAGCAGTCCGACAGCATCGGGGTACGAGCAGTACTTC.

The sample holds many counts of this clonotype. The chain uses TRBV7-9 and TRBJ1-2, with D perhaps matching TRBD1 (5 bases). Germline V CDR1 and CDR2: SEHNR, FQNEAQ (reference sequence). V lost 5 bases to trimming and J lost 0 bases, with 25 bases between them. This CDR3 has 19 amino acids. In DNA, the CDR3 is TGTGCCAGCAGCGCCTACTTTGACAGTGCAAATACTCCTAACTATGGCTACACCTTC. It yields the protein CASSAYFDSANTPNYGYTF.

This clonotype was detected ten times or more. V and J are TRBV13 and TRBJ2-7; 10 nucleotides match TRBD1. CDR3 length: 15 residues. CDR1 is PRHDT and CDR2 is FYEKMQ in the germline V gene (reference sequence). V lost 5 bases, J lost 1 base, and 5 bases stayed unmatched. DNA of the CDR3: TGTGCCAGCAGCGGGGACAGGGGAAGATCCTACGAGCAGTACTTC. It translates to CASSGDRGRSYEQYF. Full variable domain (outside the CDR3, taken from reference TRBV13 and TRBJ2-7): AAGVIQSPRHLIKEKRETATLKCYPIPRHDTVYWYQQGPGQDPQFLISFYEKMQSDKGSIPDRFSAQQFSDYHSELNMSSLELGDSALYFCASSGDRGRSYEQYFGPGTRLTVT.